This TCR beta chain was captured by sequencing in a study of blood T cell repertoires in COVID-19. About the study: Samples of COVID-19 (acute and convalescent) were obtained from the United States, Italy and Spain. T cells, B-cell-depleted T cells, or PBMCs supplied cDNA or gDNA.

Only in-frame clones appear in the TCRdb table, and some are missing; sequencing was by immunoSEQ multiplex PCR. The sample carries about 240,000 clones, roughly 80% recorded once. Germline V gene data show CDR1 as SNHLY and CDR2 as FYNNEI. Trimming cost V 7 bases and J 0 bases; bases outside gene matches: 2. CDR3 size: 13 residues. This clone was detected only once. Sequencing used peripheral blood. The sequence derives from a woman at least 80 years old with acute or convalescent COVID-19. The chain couples TRBV2 to TRBJ1-2; TRBD1 aligns across 7 bases. The CDR3: CASNRGPNYGYTF. Written as DNA, the CDR3 is TGTGCCAGCAACAGGGGCCCTAACTATGGCTACACCTTC.